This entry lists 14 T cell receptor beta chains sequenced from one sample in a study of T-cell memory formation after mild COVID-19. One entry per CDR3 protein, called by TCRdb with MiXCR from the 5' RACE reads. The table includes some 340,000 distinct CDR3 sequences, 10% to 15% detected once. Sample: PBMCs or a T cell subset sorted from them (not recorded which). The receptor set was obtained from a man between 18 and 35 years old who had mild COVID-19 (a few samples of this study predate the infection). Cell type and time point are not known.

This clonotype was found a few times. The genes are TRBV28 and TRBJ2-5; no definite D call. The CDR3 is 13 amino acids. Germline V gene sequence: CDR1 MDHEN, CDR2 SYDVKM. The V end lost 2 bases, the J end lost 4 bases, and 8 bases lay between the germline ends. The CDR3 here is CASSLIRRETQYF. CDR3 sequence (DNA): TGTGCCAGCAGTTTAATTCGACGAGAGACCCAGTACTTC. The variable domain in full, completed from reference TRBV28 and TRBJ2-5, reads DVKVTQSSRYLVKRTGEKVFLECVQDMDHENMFWYRQDPGLGLRLIYFSYDVKMKEKGDIPEGYSVSREKKERFSLILESASTNQTSMYLCASSLIRRETQYFGPGTRLLVL.

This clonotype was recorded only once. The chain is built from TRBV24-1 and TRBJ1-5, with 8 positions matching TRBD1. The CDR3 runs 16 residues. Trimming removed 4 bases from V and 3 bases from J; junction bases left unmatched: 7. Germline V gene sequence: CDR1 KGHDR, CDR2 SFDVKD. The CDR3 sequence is CATSDHRQGINQPQHF. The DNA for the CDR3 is TGTGCCACCAGTGACCATAGACAGGGGATCAATCAGCCCCAGCATTTT.

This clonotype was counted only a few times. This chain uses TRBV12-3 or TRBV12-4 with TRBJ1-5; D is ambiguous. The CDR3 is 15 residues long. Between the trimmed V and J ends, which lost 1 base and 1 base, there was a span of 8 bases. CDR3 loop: CASSLGGVSNQPQHF. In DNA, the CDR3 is TGTGCCAGCAGTTTAGGTGGAGTCAGCAATCAGCCCCAGCATTTT.

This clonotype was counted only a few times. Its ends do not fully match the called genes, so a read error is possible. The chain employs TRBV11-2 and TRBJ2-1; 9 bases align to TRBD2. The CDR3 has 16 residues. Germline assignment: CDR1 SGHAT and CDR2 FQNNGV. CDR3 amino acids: CASSQRTSVASNVQFF. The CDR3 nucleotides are TGTGCCAGCAGTCAGAGGACTAGCGTAGCCTCCAATGTGCAGTTCTTC.

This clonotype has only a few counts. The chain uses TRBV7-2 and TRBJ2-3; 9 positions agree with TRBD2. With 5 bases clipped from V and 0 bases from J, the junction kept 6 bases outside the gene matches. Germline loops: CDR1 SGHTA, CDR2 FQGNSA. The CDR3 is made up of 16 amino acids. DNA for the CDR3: TGTGCCAGCAGCCGTCTAGCGGGGCCTAGCACAGATACGCAGTATTTT. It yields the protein CASSRLAGPSTDTQYF.

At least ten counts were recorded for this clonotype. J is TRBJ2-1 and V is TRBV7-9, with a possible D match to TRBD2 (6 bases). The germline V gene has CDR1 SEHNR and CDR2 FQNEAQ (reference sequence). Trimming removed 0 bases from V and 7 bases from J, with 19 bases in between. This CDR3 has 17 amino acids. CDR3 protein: CASSLARGATAENEQFF. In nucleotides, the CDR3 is TGTGCCAGCAGCTTAGCCCGCGGGGCCACGGCTGAGAATGAGCAGTTCTTC.

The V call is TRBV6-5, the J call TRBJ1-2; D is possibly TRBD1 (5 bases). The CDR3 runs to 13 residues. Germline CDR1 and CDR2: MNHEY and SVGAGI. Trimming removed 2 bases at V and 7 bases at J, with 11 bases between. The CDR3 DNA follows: TGTGCCAGCAGTTACGAGGGGAGGGGTGGCTACACCTTC. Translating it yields CASSYEGRGGYTF.

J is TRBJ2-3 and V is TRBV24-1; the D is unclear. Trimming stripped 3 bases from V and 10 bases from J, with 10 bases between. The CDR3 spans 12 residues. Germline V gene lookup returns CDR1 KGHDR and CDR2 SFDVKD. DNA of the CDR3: TGTGCCACCAGTGATAACTCTGGAGCGCAGTATTTT. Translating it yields CATSDNSGAQYF.

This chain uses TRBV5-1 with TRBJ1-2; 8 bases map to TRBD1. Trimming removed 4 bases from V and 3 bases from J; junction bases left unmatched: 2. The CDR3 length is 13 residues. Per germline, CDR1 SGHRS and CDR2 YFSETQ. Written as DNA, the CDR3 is TGCGCCAGCAGCGAACAGGGGGACTATGGCTACACCTTC. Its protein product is CASSEQGDYGYTF.

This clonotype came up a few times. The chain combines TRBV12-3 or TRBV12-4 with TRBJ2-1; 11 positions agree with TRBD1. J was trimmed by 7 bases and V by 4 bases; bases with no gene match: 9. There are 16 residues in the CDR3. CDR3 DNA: TGTGCCAGCAGTTCTCGGACAGGGGGCGATTTTAATGAGCAGTTCTTC. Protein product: CASSSRTGGDFNEQFF.

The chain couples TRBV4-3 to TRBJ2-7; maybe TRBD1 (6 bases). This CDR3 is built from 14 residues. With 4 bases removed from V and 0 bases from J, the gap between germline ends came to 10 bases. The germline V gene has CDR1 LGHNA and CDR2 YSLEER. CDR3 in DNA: TGCGCCAGCAGCCCGACGGGACACTCCTACGAGCAGTACTTC. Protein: CASSPTGHSYEQYF.

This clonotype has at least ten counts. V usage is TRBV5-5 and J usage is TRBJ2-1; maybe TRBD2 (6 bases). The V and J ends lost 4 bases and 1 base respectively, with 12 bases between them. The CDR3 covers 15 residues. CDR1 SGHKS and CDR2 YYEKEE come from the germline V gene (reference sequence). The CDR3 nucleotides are TGTGCCAGCAGCCCGGGACTGGGATCCTACAATGAGCAGTTCTTC. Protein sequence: CASSPGLGSYNEQFF.

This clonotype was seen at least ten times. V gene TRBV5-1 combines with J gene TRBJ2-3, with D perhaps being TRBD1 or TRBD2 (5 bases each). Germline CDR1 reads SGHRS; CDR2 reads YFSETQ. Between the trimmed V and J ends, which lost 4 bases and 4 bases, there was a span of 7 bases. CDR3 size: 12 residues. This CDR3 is CASSGGPDTQYF. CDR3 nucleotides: TGCGCCAGCAGCGGGGGACCAGATACGCAGTATTTT.

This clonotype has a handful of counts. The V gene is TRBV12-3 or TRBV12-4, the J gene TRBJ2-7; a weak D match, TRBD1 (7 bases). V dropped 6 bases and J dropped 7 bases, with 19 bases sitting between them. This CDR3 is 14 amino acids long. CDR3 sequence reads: CASSPDREVREQYV. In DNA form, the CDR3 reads TGTGCCAGCAGCCCCGACAGGGAGGTGAGGGAGCAGTACGTC.